The TCR beta chain described here comes from a study of blood T cells in healthy people across ages. Germline assignment: CDR1 MNHEY and CDR2 SVGAGI. V lost 4 bases and J lost 7; bases outside the gene matches: 4. The CDR3 sequence is 13 residues long. A J-beta primer mix and a sample-barcoded 5' primer were used in a second PCR of roughly 6 to 11 cycles. TCRdb re-analysed the 5' RACE reads in MiXCR, keeping a single row per CDR3 protein. Here the sample spans some 1.6 million distinct CDR3 sequences, about 31% being singletons. The draw of peripheral blood yielded about 9.4 milliliters from each donor. In its sample, this clonotype was seen a few times.

This TCR derives from a woman aged 25 to 39 in good health. The V gene is TRBV6-5, the J gene TRBJ1-2, with 9 bases identical to TRBD1. Specimen: blood. The CDR3 protein is CASSFGTGFGYTF. The CDR3 nucleotides are TGTGCCAGCAGTTTCGGGACAGGGTTTGGCTACACCTTC.